Each of the 13 T cell receptor beta chains below was sequenced from the same sample in a study of identifying expanded T cells in peripheral blood. TCRdb's table, derived via immunoSEQ multiplex PCR, lists solely in-frame clones and lacks some. This repertoire shows roughly 100,000 clones, approximately 90% found once; its top ten account for roughly 15%. Sequencing was performed on blood. These receptors came from a person aged 18 to 75 in good health.

J is TRBJ2-7 and V is TRBV10-3; 7 bases match TRBD1. CDR1 ENHRY and CDR2 SYGVKD come from the germline V gene. The V and J ends lost 3 bases and 0 bases, in that order; junction bases with no gene match: 5. CDR3 size: 15 residues. The CDR3 sequence is CAISDSRDSSYEQYF. CDR3 in DNA: TGTGCCATCAGTGACTCCCGGGACAGCTCCTACGAGCAGTACTTC.

This chain connects TRBV9 to TRBJ1-1; D gene unclear. CDR3 length equals 14 residues. Trimming removed 2 bases at V and 1 base at J, with 9 bases between. Germline V lookup: CDR1 SGDLS, CDR2 YYNGEE. The CDR3 protein is CASSVRQTNTEAFF. CDR3 DNA: TGTGCCAGCAGCGTTCGGCAGACGAACACTGAAGCTTTCTTT.

This clone was counted once. J is TRBJ1-4 and V is TRBV28; D unclear. Germline CDR1 and CDR2: MDHEN and SYDVKM. V shed 7 bases and J shed 2 bases, with 11 bases lying between them. The CDR3 has 14 amino acids. The CDR3 DNA is TGTGCCAGCACTGATCCGTTGACTAATGAAAAACTGTTTTTT. As protein: CASTDPLTNEKLFF. Full variable domain (remainder filled in from reference TRBV28 and TRBJ1-4): DVKVTQSSRYLVKRTGEKVFLECVQDMDHENMFWYRQDPGLGLRLIYFSYDVKMKEKGDIPEGYSVSREKKERFSLILESASTNQTSMYLCASTDPLTNEKLFFGSGTQLSVL.

J is TRBJ2-3 and V is TRBV11-3; D is undetermined. This CDR3 contains 13 residues. V was pared by 1 base and J by 2 bases, with 4 bases between. Germline values: CDR1 SGHNT, CDR2 YENEEA. The CDR3 DNA reads as TGTGCCAGCAGCTTAGTGTCCACAGATACGCAGTATTTT. Its protein is CASSLVSTDTQYF.

The V call is TRBV5-1, the J call TRBJ2-5, with 10 bases that match TRBD2. V trimming: 4 bases; J trimming: 3 bases; junction bases outside the gene matches: 3. The germline CDR1 and CDR2 sequences are SGHRS and YFSETQ. The CDR3 loop spans 14 amino acids. In DNA form, the CDR3 reads TGCGCCAGCAGCGCGGGACTAGCGAAAGAGACCCAGTACTTC. Amino acids: CASSAGLAKETQYF.

This clone turned up a few times. The J gene is TRBJ1-6, the V gene TRBV19; the D is unclear. The CDR3 length is 11 residues. Germline V gene lookup returns CDR1 LNHDA and CDR2 SQIVND (reference sequence). V lost 6 bases, J lost 15 bases, and 12 bases lay in between. The CDR3 here is CASSPGRSLHF. CDR3 nucleotide sequence: TGTGCCAGTAGCCCCGGGCGGAGCCTCCACTTT.

V usage is TRBV7-3 and J usage is TRBJ1-2; a weak D match, TRBD1 (6 bases). This CDR3 has 15 amino acids. CDR1 is SGHTA and CDR2 is FQGTGA in the germline V gene. Trimming shortened V by 5 bases and J by 1 base, and 14 bases separated the two germline ends. The CDR3 nucleotides are TGTGCCAGCAGCCAGACGAGGACAGTTAACTATGGCTACACCTTC. Translation gives CASSQTRTVNYGYTF.

CDR3 in amino acids: CASSPMGQGGSPLHF. The CDR3 DNA follows: TGTGCCAGCTCGCCAATGGGACAGGGTGGTTCACCCCTCCACTTT. V usage is TRBV18 and J usage is TRBJ1-6; TRBD1 matches at 9 bases. Germline CDR1 is KGHSH and CDR2 is LQKENI. After removal of 6 bases from V and 9 bases from J, the junction contained 9 bases not matched to a gene. The CDR3 runs 15 residues.

This chain connects TRBV19 to TRBJ2-3, with 7 bases aligning to TRBD1. Germline CDR1 is LNHDA and CDR2 is SQIVND (reference sequence). V shed 4 bases, J shed 2 bases, and the junction held 6 bases outside the gene matches. This CDR3 region has 15 residues. CDR3 coding DNA: TGTGCCAGTAGTAGAACAGGGGCTGACACAGATACGCAGTATTTT. Translating gives CASSRTGADTDTQYF.

This clone came up a few times. The J gene is TRBJ2-1, the V gene TRBV11-2; D might be TRBD2 (6 bases). Germline lookup yields CDR1 SGHAT and CDR2 FQNNGV. The ends were cut back, 5 bases at V and 0 bases at J, with 8 bases in the middle. This CDR3 is built from 14 residues. The CDR3 DNA reads TGTGCCAGCAGCCCGACTAGCTCCTACAATGAGCAGTTCTTC. Translation: CASSPTSSYNEQFF.

The chain uses TRBV5-6 and TRBJ2-4; D may be TRBD1 (5 bases). CDR3 length: 13 amino acids. CDR1 is SGHDT, CDR2 YYEEEE, per germline. Trimming removed 7 bases at V and 3 bases at J, with 11 bases between. The CDR3 region has the DNA TGTGCCAGCCACGACAGAGACAAAAACATTCAGTACTTC. Translation gives CASHDRDKNIQYF.

The chain uses TRBV7-2 and TRBJ2-7, with D unclear. The CDR3 is 13 residues long. Trimming removed 6 bases at V and 0 bases at J, with 9 bases between. Germline CDR1 is SGHTA and CDR2 is FQGNSA. The CDR3, as DNA: TGTGCCAGCAGACCGCCAAGCTCCTACGAGCAGTACTTC. Amino acids: CASRPPSSYEQYF.

This chain connects TRBV7-3 to TRBJ2-1; no definite D call. This CDR3 is 12 amino acids long. CDR1 SGHTA and CDR2 FQGTGA come from the germline V gene. Trimming left V 5 bases short and J 4 bases short, with 6 bases between. The CDR3 here is CASSEQYNEQFF. CDR3 coding DNA: TGTGCCAGCAGCGAACAGTACAATGAGCAGTTCTTC.